Listed below are T cell receptor beta chains from one sample, sequenced in a study of blood T cell repertoires in COVID-19. Using immunoSEQ multiplex PCR, the repertoire was profiled, and TCRdb retains in-frame clones only, with some absent. The sample lists under 400,000 clones, roughly 86% occurring once. The sample comprised PBMCs or T cells enriched from blood (not recorded which). The receptors here all came from a man aged 40-49 years in a cohort exposed to, infected with or recovered from COVID-19 (not recorded which). The CDR3 runs from the conserved cysteine through the conserved F or W. The D gene is left open where the match is weak. Size tells how often a clone was seen (once, few, many) or the class of an expanded clone, and some rows leave it out.

size	V	D	J	DNA	CDR3
-	TRBV19	-	TRBJ2-2	TGTGCCAGTATGAATATAGCGGAGCTTAACACCGGGGAGCTGTTTTTT	CASMNIAELNTGELFF
few	TRBV4-1	-	TRBJ1-2	TGCGCCAGCAGCTCGTTGGCAGGGCCCTACTATGGCTACACCTTC	CASSSLAGPYYGYTF
-	TRBV7-8	-	TRBJ1-3	TGTGCCAGCAGCTTGTCAGGGGTTTCTGGAAACACCATATATTTT	CASSLSGVSGNTIYF
few	TRBV3-1/TRBV3-2	-	TRBJ2-2	TGTGCCAGCAGCCAAGTGACAGGTAGGACCGGGGAGCTGTTTTTT	CASSQVTGRTGELFF
-	TRBV29-1	TRBD2	TRBJ2-1	TGCAGCGTTGTGGGTATGGCTAGCGGTTCCCGGGGGTCCTACAATGAGCAGTTCTTC	CSVVGMASGSRGSYNEQFF
-	TRBV6-5	-	TRBJ2-7	TGTGCCAGCAGTTACCTCCGGGGATCTCCCTACGAGCAGTACTTC	CASSYLRGSPYEQYF
-	TRBV7-9	-	TRBJ2-7	TGTGCCAGCAGCCCCAATACGGGGGTTCCTTACGAGCAGTACTTC	CASSPNTGVPYEQYF
-	TRBV10-2	-	TRBJ2-7	TGCGCCAGCAGTGCCGCAGTCACCTACGAGCAGTACTTC	CASSAAVTYEQYF
-	TRBV6-1	-	TRBJ1-2	TGTGCCAGCAGTGATCCCTCGCGGGGGTTAGAGGGCTACACCTTC	CASSDPSRGLEGYTF
-	TRBV4-2	-	TRBJ2-2	TGTGCCAGCAGCCAAGACTTCAACACCGGGGAGCTGTTTTTT	CASSQDFNTGELFF
-	TRBV5-8	TRBD1	TRBJ2-5	TGTGCCAGCAGCCGAATAGGGACAGGGGATGAGACCCAGTACTTC	CASSRIGTGDETQYF
-	TRBV30	TRBD2	TRBJ2-7	TGTGCCTGGAGTACTACGGGGAATAAACCGGGACTAACACTCTACGAGCAGTACTTC	CAWSTTGNKPGLTLYEQYF
-	TRBV19	-	TRBJ2-7	TGTGCCAGTAGTCTTCGCCGGGACACCACCTACGAGCAGTACTTC	CASSLRRDTTYEQYF
-	TRBV10-3	-	TRBJ2-7	TGTGCCGCCAGCCGCCAGGGCGTGAGCGAGCAGTACTTC	CAASRQGVSEQYF
-	TRBV9	-	TRBJ2-2	TGTGCCAGCAGGGCCACCGGGGAGCTGTTTTTT	CASRATGELFF
once	TRBV5-1	TRBD2	TRBJ2-1	TGCGCCAGCAGCGAGAACAGCGGGGGGCTAGGGGAGCAGTTCTTC	CASSENSGGLGEQFF
-	TRBV7-9	-	TRBJ1-1	TGTGCCAGCAGCTTAGCGATGCAGACAGCCGAAGCTTTCTTT	CASSLAMQTAEAFF
-	TRBV30	-	TRBJ1-1	TGTGCCTGGAGGAGGGAAGGGCTGAACACTGAAGCTTTCTTT	CAWRREGLNTEAFF
-	TRBV9	-	TRBJ2-7	TGTGCCAGCAGCGGACAGGTGGAAGACGAGCAGTACTTC	CASSGQVEDEQYF
-	TRBV5-1	TRBD1	TRBJ1-2	TGCGCCAGCAGCCCGACCGGGACAGACTATGGCTACACCTTC	CASSPTGTDYGYTF
-	TRBV10-3	-	TRBJ2-7	TGTGCCATCGCCCCCCGGGACTCCTACGAGCAGTACTTC	CAIAPRDSYEQYF
-	TRBV18	-	TRBJ1-1	TGTGCCAGCTCAGCAAACGAGGTTAACACTGAAGCTTTCTTT	CASSANEVNTEAFF
few	TRBV27	-	TRBJ1-1	TGTGCCAGCAGCCCCTCGGGGGATGTGAACACTGAAGCTTTCTTT	CASSPSGDVNTEAFF
-	TRBV15	TRBD2	TRBJ2-3	TGTGCCACCAGCTCCGGGACTAGCGTCACAGATACGCAGTATTTT	CATSSGTSVTDTQYF
-	TRBV27	TRBD2	TRBJ2-7	TGTGCCAGCAGTTTAGGACTAGCGGGAGCGAAGGACGAGCAGTACTTC	CASSLGLAGAKDEQYF